This T cell receptor beta chain derives from a study of blood T cell repertoires in COVID-19. About the study: Acute and convalescent COVID-19 samples came from the United States, Italy and Spain. From T cells, B-cell-depleted T cells, or PBMCs came the material, which was cDNA or gDNA.

Unmatched junction bases numbered 5, after V lost 7 bases and J lost 3 bases. The CDR3 is 13 residues long. The authors' processing: Quantification of nucleated cells was approximated via reference gene primer amplification. The assay was immunoSEQ multiplex PCR, and TCRdb's table has in-frame clones only and misses some. The V and J calls and clone size are taken from that table; D and trimming were inferred from the DNA. Found here are 200,000 to 250,000 clones, roughly 87% of them singletons; the top ten hold 1.9%. This receptor was identified in a man aged 35 to 55 with active or convalescent COVID-19. The V gene is TRBV12-3 or TRBV12-4, the J gene TRBJ1-1, with 7 bases fitting TRBD1. The sequenced sample consisted of peripheral blood. DNA for the CDR3: TGTGCCAGCACCCTCGGACAGGACACTGAAGCTTTCTTT. Protein: CASTLGQDTEAFF.